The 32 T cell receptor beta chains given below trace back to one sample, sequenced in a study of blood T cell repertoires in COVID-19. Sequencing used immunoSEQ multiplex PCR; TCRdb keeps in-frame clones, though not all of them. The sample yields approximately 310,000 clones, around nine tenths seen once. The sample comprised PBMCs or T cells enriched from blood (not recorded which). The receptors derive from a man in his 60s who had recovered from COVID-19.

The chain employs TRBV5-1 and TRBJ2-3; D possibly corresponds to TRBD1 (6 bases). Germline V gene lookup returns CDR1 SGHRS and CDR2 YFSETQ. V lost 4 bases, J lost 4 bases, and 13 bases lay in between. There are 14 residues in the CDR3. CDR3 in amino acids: CASSPGQSPDTQYF. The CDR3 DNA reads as TGCGCCAGCAGCCCAGGACAGTCCCCAGATACGCAGTATTTT.

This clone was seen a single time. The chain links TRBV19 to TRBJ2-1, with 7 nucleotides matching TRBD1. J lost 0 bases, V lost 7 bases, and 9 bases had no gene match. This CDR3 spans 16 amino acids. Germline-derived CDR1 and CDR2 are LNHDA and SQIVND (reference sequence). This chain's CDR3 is CASNSLSGGSYNEQFF. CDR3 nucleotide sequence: TGTGCCAGTAATTCTCTCTCAGGGGGCTCCTACAATGAGCAGTTCTTC.

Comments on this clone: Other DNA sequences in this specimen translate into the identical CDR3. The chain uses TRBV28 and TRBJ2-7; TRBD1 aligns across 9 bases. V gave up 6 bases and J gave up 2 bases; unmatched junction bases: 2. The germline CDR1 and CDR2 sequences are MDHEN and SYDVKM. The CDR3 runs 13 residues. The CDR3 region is CASRRTGAYEQYF. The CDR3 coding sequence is TGTGCCAGCAGGAGGACAGGGGCCTACGAGCAGTACTTC.

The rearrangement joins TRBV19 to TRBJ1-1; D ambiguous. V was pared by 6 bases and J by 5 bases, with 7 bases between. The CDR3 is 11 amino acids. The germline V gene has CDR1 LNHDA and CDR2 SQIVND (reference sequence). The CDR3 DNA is TGTGCCAGTAGCGGGTTTACTGAAGCTTTCTTT. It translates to CASSGFTEAFF.

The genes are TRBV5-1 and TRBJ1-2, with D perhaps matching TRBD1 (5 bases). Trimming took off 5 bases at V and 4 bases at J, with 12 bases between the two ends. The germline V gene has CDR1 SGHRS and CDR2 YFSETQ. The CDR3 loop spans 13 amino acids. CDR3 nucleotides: TGCGCCAGCAGTTTTGACAGCAGCTATGGCTACACCTTC. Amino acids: CASSFDSSYGYTF. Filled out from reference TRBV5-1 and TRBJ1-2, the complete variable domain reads KAGVTQTPRYLIKTRGQQVTLSCSPISGHRSVSWYQQTPGQGLQFLFEYFSETQRNKGNFPGRFSGRQFSNSRSEMNVSTLELGDSALYLCASSFDSSYGYTFGSGTRLTVV.

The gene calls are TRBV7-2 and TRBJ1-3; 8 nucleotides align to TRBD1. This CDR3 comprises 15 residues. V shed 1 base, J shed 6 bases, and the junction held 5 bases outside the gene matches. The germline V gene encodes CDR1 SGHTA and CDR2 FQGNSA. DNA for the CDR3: TGTGCCAGCAGCTTAGTCGGGACAGGCGAAAACACCATATATTTT. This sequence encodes CASSLVGTGENTIYF.

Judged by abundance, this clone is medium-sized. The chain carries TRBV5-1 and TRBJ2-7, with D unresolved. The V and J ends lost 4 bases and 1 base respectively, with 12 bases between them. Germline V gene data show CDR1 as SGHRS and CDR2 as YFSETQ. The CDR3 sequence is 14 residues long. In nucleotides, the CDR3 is TGCGCCAGCAGCCCCCCGGGTTTATCCTACGAGCAGTACTTC. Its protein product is CASSPPGLSYEQYF.

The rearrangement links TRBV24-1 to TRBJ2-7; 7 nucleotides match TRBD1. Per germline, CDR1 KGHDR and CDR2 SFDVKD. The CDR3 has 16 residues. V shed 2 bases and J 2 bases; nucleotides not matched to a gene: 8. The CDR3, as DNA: TGTGCCACCAGTGATTCAGCCAGGGGGAAGACCTACGAGCAGTACTTC. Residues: CATSDSARGKTYEQYF.

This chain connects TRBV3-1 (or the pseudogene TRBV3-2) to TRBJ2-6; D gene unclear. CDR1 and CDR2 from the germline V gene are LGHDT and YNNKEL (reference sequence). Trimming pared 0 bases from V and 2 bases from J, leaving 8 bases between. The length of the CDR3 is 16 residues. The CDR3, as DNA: TGTGCCAGCAGCCAAGAGCGCCTCCCTGGGGCCAACGTCCTGACTTTC. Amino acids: CASSQERLPGANVLTF.

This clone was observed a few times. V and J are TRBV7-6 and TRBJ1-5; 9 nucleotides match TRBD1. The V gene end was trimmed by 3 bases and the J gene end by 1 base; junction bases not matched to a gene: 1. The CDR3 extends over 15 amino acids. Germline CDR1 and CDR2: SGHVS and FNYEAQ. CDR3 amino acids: CASSLGTGSNQPQHF. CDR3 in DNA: TGTGCCAGCAGCTTGGGGACAGGGAGCAATCAGCCCCAGCATTTT.

CDR3 DNA: TGTGCCAGTACATGGGGCGACAATTCACCCCTCCACTTT. The encoded protein is CASTWGDNSPLHF. V is TRBV12-3 or TRBV12-4 and J is TRBJ1-6; perhaps TRBD1 as D (5 bases). This CDR3 is 13 amino acids long. The germline V and J ends were trimmed by 9 bases and 7 bases, with 13 bases remaining between them.

The CDR3 DNA is TGTGCCAGTAGCACGACAGGGGCCTACGAGCAGTACTTC. Protein: CASSTTGAYEQYF. The chain uses TRBV19 and TRBJ2-7, with TRBD1 identical over 8 bases. CDR1 is LNHDA, CDR2 SQIVND, per germline (reference sequence). The ends lost 6 bases at V and 2 bases at J; junction bases unmatched: 3. The length of the CDR3 is 13 residues. Drawing the rest from reference TRBV19 and TRBJ2-7, the complete variable domain is DGGITQSPKYLFRKEGQNVTLSCEQNLNHDAMYWYRQDPGQGLRLIYYSQIVNDFQKGDIAEGYSVSREKKESFPLTVTSAQKNPTAFYLCASSTTGAYEQYFGPGTRLTVT.

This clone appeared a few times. The CDR3: CASSGRQGLNTEAFF. The DNA for the CDR3 is TGTGCCAGCAGCGGCCGACAGGGATTGAACACTGAAGCTTTCTTT. This rearrangement joins TRBV4-2 to TRBJ1-1; 7 bases match TRBD1. V was clipped by 5 bases and J by 0 bases; unmatched bases: 6. The germline CDR1 and CDR2 sequences are LGHNA and YNFKEQ. The CDR3 totals 15 residues.

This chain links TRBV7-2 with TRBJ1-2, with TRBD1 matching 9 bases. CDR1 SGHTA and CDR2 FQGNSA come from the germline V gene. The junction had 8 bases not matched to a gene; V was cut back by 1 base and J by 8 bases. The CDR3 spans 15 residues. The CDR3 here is CASSLGDRVAKGYTF. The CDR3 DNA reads TGTGCCAGCAGCTTAGGGGACAGGGTAGCAAAAGGCTACACCTTC.

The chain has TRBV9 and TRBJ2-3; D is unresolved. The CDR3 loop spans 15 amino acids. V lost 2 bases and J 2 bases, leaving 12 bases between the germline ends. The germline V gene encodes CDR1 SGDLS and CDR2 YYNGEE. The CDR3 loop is CASSVQADPTDTQYF. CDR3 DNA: TGTGCCAGCAGCGTCCAGGCCGACCCCACAGATACGCAGTATTTT.

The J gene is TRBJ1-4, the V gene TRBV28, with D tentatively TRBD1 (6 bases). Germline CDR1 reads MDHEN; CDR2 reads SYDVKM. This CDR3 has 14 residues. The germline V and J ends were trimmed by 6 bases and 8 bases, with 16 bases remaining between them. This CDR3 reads CASSEHTGSEKLFF. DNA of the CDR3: TGTGCCAGCAGCGAACATACAGGGTCCGAAAAACTGTTTTTT. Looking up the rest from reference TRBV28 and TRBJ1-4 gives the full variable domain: DVKVTQSSRYLVKRTGEKVFLECVQDMDHENMFWYRQDPGLGLRLIYFSYDVKMKEKGDIPEGYSVSREKKERFSLILESASTNQTSMYLCASSEHTGSEKLFFGSGTQLSVL.

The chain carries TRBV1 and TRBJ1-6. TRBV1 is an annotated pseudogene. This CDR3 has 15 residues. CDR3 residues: CTSSQGGAGNSPLHF. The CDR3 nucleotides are TGCACCAGCAGCCAAGGAGGGGCGGGAAATTCACCCCTCCACTTT.

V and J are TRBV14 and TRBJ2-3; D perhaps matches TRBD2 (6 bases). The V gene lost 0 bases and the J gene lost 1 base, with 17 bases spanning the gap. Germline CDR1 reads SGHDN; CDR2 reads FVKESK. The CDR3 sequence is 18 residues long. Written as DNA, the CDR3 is TGTGCCAGCAGCCAAGATTCCCGGGGGAGGCGCGGCACAGATACGCAGTATTTT. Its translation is CASSQDSRGRRGTDTQYF.

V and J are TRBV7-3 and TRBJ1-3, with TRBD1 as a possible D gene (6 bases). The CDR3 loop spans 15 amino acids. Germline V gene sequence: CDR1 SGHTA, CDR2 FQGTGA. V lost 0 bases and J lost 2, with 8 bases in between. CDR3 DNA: TGTGCCAGCAGCTTAACAGGGGGAGCTGGAAACACCATATATTTT. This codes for CASSLTGGAGNTIYF.

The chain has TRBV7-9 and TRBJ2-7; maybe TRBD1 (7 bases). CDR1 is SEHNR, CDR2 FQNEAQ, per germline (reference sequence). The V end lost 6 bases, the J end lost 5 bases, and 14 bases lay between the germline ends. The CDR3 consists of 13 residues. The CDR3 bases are TGTGCCAGCAGTAGGACAGGCGGGAACGAGCAGTACTTC. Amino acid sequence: CASSRTGGNEQYF.

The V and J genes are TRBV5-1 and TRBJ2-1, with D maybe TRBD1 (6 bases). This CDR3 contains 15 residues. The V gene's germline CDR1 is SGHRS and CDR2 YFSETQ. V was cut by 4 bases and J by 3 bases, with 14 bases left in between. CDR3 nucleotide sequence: TGCGCCAGCAGCAGTACAGGGCATTTCTACAATGAGCAGTTCTTC. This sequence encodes CASSSTGHFYNEQFF.

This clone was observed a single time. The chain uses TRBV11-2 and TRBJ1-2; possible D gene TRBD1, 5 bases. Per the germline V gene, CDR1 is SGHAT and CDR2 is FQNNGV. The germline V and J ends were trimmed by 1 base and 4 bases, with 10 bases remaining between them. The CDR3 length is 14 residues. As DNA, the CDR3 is TGTGCCAGCAGCTTAGGCAGGGTCGGCTATGGCTACACCTTC. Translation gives CASSLGRVGYGYTF.

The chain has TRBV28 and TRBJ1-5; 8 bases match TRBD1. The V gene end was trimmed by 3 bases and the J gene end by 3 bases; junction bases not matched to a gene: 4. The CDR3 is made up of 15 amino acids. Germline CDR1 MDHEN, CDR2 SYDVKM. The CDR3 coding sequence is TGTGCCAGCAGTTTTGCAGGGGGCCTCAATCAGCCCCAGCATTTT. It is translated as CASSFAGGLNQPQHF.

CDR3 in amino acids: CASSWTGTAIGHYGYTF. For the CDR3, the DNA is TGTGCCAGCAGCTGGACCGGGACAGCAATAGGGCACTATGGCTACACCTTC. V is TRBV11-2 and J is TRBJ1-2; the match to TRBD1 covers 7 bases. Germline V CDR1 and CDR2: SGHAT, FQNNGV. Trimming at V came to 4 bases and at J to 3 bases, leaving 14 bases not matched to a gene. There are 17 residues in the CDR3.

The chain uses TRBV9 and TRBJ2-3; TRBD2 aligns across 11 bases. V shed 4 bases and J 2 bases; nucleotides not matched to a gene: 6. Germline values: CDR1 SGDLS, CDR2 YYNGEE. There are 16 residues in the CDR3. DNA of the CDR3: TGTGCCAGCAGCCCGAGACTAGCGGGAAACACAGATACGCAGTATTTT. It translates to CASSPRLAGNTDTQYF. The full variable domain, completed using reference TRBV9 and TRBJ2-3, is DSGVTQTPKHLITATGQRVTLRCSPRSGDLSVYWYQQSLDQGLQFLIQYYNGEERAKGNILERFSAQQFPDLHSELNLSSLELGDSALYFCASSPRLAGNTDTQYFGPGTRLTVL.

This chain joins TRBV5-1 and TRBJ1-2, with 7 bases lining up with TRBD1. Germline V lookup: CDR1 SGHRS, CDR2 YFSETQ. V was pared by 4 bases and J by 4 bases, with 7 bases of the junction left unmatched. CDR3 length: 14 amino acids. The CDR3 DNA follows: TGCGCCAGCAGCCCCGGGGGACAGAGCTATGGCTACACCTTC. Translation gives CASSPGGQSYGYTF.

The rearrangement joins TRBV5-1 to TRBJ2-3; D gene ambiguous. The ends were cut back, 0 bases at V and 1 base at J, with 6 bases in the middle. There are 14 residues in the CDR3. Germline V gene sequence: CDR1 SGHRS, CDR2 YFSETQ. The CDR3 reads CASSLVQGTDTQYF. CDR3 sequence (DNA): TGCGCCAGCAGCTTGGTACAAGGCACAGATACGCAGTATTTT.

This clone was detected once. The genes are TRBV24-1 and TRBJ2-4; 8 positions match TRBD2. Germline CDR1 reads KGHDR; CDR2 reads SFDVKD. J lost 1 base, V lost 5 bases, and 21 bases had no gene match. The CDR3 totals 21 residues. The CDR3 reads CATSALSPGGGRRGAKNIQYF. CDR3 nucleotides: TGTGCCACCAGTGCCTTATCACCGGGAGGGGGGAGACGGGGCGCCAAAAACATTCAGTACTTC.

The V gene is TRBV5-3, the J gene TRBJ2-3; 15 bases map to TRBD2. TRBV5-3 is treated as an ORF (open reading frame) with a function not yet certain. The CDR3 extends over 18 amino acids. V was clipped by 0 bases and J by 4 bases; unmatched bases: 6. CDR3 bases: TGTGCCAGAAGCTTGGCCAAAGGACTAGCGGGAGGGCCAGATACGCAGTATTTT. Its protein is CARSLAKGLAGGPDTQYF.

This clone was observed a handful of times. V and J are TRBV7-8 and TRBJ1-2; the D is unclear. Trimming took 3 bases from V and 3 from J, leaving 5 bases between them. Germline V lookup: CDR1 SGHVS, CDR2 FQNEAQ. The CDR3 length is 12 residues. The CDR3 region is CASSFRDYGYTF. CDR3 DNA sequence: TGTGCCAGCAGCTTTCGAGACTATGGCTACACCTTC.

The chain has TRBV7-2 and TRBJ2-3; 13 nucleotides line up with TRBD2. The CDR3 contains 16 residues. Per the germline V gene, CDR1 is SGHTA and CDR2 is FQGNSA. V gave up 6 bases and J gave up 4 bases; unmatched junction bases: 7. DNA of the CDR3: TGTGCCAGCAGACCCGACACTAGCGGGAGGGCAGATACGCAGTATTTT. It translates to CASRPDTSGRADTQYF.

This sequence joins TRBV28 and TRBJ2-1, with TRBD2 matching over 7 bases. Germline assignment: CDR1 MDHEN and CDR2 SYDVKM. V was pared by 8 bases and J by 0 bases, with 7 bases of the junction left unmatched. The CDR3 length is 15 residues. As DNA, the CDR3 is TGTGCCAGCTGTCCCGGGAGGAACTCCTACAATGAGCAGTTCTTC. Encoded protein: CASCPGRNSYNEQFF. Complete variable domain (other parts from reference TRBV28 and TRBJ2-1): DVKVTQSSRYLVKRTGEKVFLECVQDMDHENMFWYRQDPGLGLRLIYFSYDVKMKEKGDIPEGYSVSREKKERFSLILESASTNQTSMYLCASCPGRNSYNEQFFGPGTRLTVL.